This T cell receptor beta chain was identified in a study of beta chain features in type 1 diabetes (dated by TCRdb to 2016 to 2018). Regarding the study in general: Patients and healthy donors did not differ in mean age, gender distribution, total cell number or subset yield. A total of around 110,000,000 sorted cells were examined across all samples, and a strong correlation was observed between cell number per subset and RNA yield. The study compared the TCRB repertoires of sorted circulating CD4+ T cell subsets in recently diagnosed type 1 diabetes patients with those in matched healthy donors. Regulatory and stem cell-like memory subsets were obtained from only 8 patients and roughly eight healthy donors, while naive and central memory subsets were obtained from all 28 donors. Paper-wide results and their limitations: Naive, central memory and regulatory TCRB repertoires appeared more similar among patients than among healthy donors. Patients with type 1 diabetes made fewer insertions and deleted more nucleotides at VDJ recombination sites, implying thymic rearrangement abnormalities. Because small numbers of individuals were included in the HLA sub-analyses, any influence of HLA type on TCRB rearrangement was left unresolved. Because cDNA was sequenced instead of genomic DNA, highly expressing activated cells could be over-represented, though the groups showed no difference in activation or CD3 levels. A moderate but significant shortening of TCRB CDR3 length was observed in type 1 diabetes patients in all four CD4+ subsets. PCR may preferentially amplify shorter templates, but because patient and control samples were amplified and corrected together, any resulting skew would affect both groups equally.

All of the isolated RNA was reverse transcribed with the High Capacity cDNA Reverse Transcription Kit, so expressed TCRB transcripts were sequenced. Stem cell-like memory T cell samples underwent survey-depth immunoSEQ sequencing, averaging about 1.01 million total reads per sample. Sorted cells were lysed in RLT buffer, and RNA was extracted using DNase-treated RNeasy Micro or Mini kits according to cell number. Each cell subset was processed separately to prevent cross-contamination, with patient and healthy donor samples processed together. The immunoSEQ multiplex PCR was used to amplify TCRB sequences from cDNA, yielding 87-bp fragments that span the CDR3 region. Sequencing of the amplicons was done on the Illumina HiSeq platform. The authors processed their data as follows. Synthetic template baselines were used to correct PCR bias computationally, reads within Hamming distance 2 were collapsed, and singletons that could not be merged were discarded. Reads were aligned against IMGT so that V, D and J genes, CDR3 length and insertions or deletions at six rearrangement sites could be assigned. Within each subset, clonotype counts were normalized to sorted cell number, and only after that were true diversity and Gini coefficients computed with the tcR R package. The overlap coefficient, calculated on TCRB nucleotide sequences, was used to measure repertoire sharing. In TCRdb, the immuneACCESS table is reduced to in-frame sequences with V and J assigned. These tables do not hold every clone; where another copy was compared, an unresolved V gene accounts for under half, and the others remain unexplained. That table is the source of V, J and clone size, and D and trimming were worked out from the DNA. The sample data list roughly 14,000 clones, and about two thirds of these were observed just once. The ten most abundant clones make up roughly 0.5% of the sample.

This clone was seen once. This clone's antigen is unknown. One base away there is no much larger clone; base qualities are not given. CDR1 is given as LGHNA and CDR2 as YNFKEQ, both from the germline V gene. Including the terminal cysteine and phenylalanine, the CDR3 comprises 12 residues. Only the CDR3 portion is preserved as DNA: 36 bases, with reading frame beginning at the first base. V lost 1 base and J lost 13 bases; the stretch between them is 10 bases long. From each donor, a single peripheral blood sample of about 120 mL on average was drawn into heparinised tubes. A BD FACSAria II and a panel including CD45RO, CCR7, CD25, CD127, CD95 and CD27 were used to sort naive, central memory, regulatory and stem cell-like memory CD4+ T cells. Purity was above 95% for every sorted population. PBMCs were separated immediately by Lymphoprep density gradient centrifugation and were stained directly, without being cultured. So that batch effects would be minimized, each experiment stained and sorted samples in pairs, pairing one healthy donor with one patient.

The rearranged chain carries TRBV4-2 and TRBJ1-4, with no reliable assignment of the D segment. The sequencing input was stem cell memory CD4+ T cells from blood. Reading the label with the study, this specimen's cell subset or site is: stem cell-like memory CD4+ T cells. The source of this sequence is a woman aged 18-29 years with type 1 diabetes. Here the CDR3 is given as CASSQGENRLFF. The sequenced DNA: TGTGCCAGCAGCCAAGGAGAGAATAGACTGTTTTTT.